This paragraph covers one TCR beta chain sequence. This entry belongs to a study of T cell changes during pregnancy in multiple sclerosis. Germline V gene data show CDR1 as MDHEN and CDR2 as SYDVKM. This CDR3 is 14 amino acids long. The trim removed 3 bases at V and 9 bases at J, leaving 8 bases unmatched. Assay: immunoSEQ multiplex PCR; the TCRdb copy retains only in-frame clones and omits some. Of several thousand clones in the sample, 87% were seen once. The sequence came from a female donor in good health, enrolled as a control in a pregnancy study. The sample consisted of CD8+ T cells from peripheral blood mononuclear cells, taken in the first trimester of pregnancy. The gene calls are TRBV28 and TRBJ2-1, with 7 positions matching TRBD2. The CDR3 loop is CASSLITSDGEQFF. The CDR3 DNA sequence: TGTGCCAGCAGTTTGATTACTAGCGATGGTGAGCAGTTCTTC.